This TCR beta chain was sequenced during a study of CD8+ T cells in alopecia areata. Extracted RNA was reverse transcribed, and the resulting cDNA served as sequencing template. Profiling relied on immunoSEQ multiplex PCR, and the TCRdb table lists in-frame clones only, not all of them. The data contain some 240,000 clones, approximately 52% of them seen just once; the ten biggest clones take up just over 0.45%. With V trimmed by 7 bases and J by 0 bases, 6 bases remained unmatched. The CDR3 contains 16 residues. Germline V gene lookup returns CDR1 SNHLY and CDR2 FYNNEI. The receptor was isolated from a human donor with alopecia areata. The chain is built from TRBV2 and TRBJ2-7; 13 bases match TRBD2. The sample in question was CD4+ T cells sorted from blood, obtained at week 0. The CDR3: CASTGRTSGSSYEQYF. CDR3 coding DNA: TGTGCCAGCACCGGTCGGACTAGCGGGAGCTCCTACGAGCAGTACTTC.